This TCR beta chain was sequenced for a study of blood T cell repertoires in COVID-19. Study summary: Nucleic acid was either cDNA or gDNA, and it came from T cells, B-cell-depleted T cells, or PBMCs.

How the authors handled the data: Using reference gene primer amplification, nucleated cell counts were estimated. Generated by immunoSEQ multiplex PCR, the TCRdb table keeps only in-frame clones and is missing some. Clone size and V and J calls were adopted from that table, with D and trimming inferred from the DNA. The sample consists of 250,000 to 300,000 clones, about nine tenths of them appearing once. Trimming stripped 11 bases from V and 6 bases from J, with 12 bases between. Germline CDR1 reads SGHTA; CDR2 reads FQGNSA. The CDR3 has 11 amino acids. Participant age was roughly 18 to 90 years, and participants resided in roughly 25 US areas. Donors of Cohort 3 who recovered were those that had two negative PCRs, clearance, or symptom resolution.

The J gene is TRBJ2-3, the V gene TRBV7-2; D is unresolved. The sequencing sample was made of PBMCs or T cells enriched from blood (not recorded which). The receptor was derived from a man aged 18-30 years who had recovered from COVID-19. CDR3 nucleotide sequence: TGTGCCTTCATAAATGCGGATACGCAGTATTTT. This codes for CAFINADTQYF.